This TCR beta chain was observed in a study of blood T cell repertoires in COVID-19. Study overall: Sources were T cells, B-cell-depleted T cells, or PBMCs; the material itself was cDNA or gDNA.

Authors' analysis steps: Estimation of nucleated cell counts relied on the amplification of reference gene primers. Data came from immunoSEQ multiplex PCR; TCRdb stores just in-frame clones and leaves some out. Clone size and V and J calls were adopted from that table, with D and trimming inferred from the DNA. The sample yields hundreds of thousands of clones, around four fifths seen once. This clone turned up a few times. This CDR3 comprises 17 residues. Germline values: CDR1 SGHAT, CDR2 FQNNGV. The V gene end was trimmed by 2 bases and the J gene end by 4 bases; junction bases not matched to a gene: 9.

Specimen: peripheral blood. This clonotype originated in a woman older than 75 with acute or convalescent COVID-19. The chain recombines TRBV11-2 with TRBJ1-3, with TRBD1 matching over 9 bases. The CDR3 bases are TGTGCCAGCAGCTTATCCGGGACAGGGTTCGGGGGAAACACCATATATTTT. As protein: CASSLSGTGFGGNTIYF.